The 5 T cell receptor beta chains in this list originate from one sample, sequenced in a study of blood T cell repertoires in COVID-19. Data came from immunoSEQ multiplex PCR; TCRdb stores just in-frame clones and leaves some out. The profile shows tens of thousands of clones, roughly 80% of them singletons. Input material: peripheral blood. The source is a human donor in a cohort sampled during active COVID-19.

V gene TRBV6-5 combines with J gene TRBJ2-3; 12 bases align to TRBD2. The CDR3 runs 15 residues. V lost 6 bases and J lost 2; bases outside the gene matches: 3. Germline CDR1 and CDR2: MNHEY and SVGAGI. Written as DNA, the CDR3 is TGTGCCAGCAGCAGACTAGCGGGGGCCACAGATACGCAGTATTTT. Residues: CASSRLAGATDTQYF.

V and J are TRBV7-9 and TRBJ2-3, with TRBD2 matching 8 bases. J was trimmed by 4 bases and V by 6 bases; bases with no gene match: 9. CDR1 and CDR2 (germline): SEHNR, FQNEAQ (reference sequence). CDR3 size: 15 residues. The CDR3 coding sequence is TGTGCCAGCAGGAGGGAGCGGGGGAGTCCAGATACGCAGTATTTT. This gives the protein CASRRERGSPDTQYF.

The gene calls are TRBV5-6 and TRBJ2-5; D gene unclear. V lost 3 bases to trimming and J lost 1 base, with 7 bases between them. In germline, CDR1 is SGHDT, CDR2 YYEEEE. The CDR3 sequence is 13 residues long. In DNA, the CDR3 is TGTGCCAGCAGCTGGGCCCCCCAAGAGACCCAGTACTTC. This codes for CASSWAPQETQYF.

A word on this clone: The same CDR3 also results from other DNA sequences found in this sample. The genes are TRBV9 and TRBJ1-3; the D is unclear. In germline, CDR1 is SGDLS, CDR2 YYNGEE. V lost 2 bases and J 0 bases, leaving 6 bases between the germline ends. The CDR3 loop spans 14 amino acids. The CDR3 sequence: CASSVGSSGNTIYF. The DNA of the CDR3 is TGTGCCAGCAGCGTTGGGAGCTCTGGAAACACCATATATTTT.

This sequence joins TRBV15 and TRBJ1-2; D possibly corresponds to TRBD1 (5 bases). Germline V gives CDR1 LNHNV, CDR2 YYDKDF (reference sequence). CDR3 length: 13 residues. Trimming took 4 bases from V and 4 from J, leaving 10 bases between them. CDR3 coding DNA: TGTGCCACCAGCAACCGGGACTTCTATGGCTACACCTTC. It is translated as CATSNRDFYGYTF.